This entry is about one T cell receptor (beta chain). This clonotype showed up many times. Its antigen specificity is not known. It has no much larger one-base neighbor in the sample; base qualities were not kept. These data are taken from a study of human T cells and chemical hapten exposure (dated by TCRdb to about 2021). Regarding the complete study: For sensitization, 2% DPC in acetone was applied to a roughly 2 cm by roughly 2 cm area of upper inner arm skin. Patients additionally received weekly therapeutic DPC doses to the scalp throughout the roughly 24-week study period. Patch tests used Finn chambers with 0.01% DPC on the upper back, scored after 6 days by International Contact Dermatitis Research Group standards. Alopecia areata with under or over 50% scalp involvement, alopecia totalis and alopecia universalis were represented in the patient cohort, which was mostly female. The libraries were sequenced as a pool, and the TCR yield per sample differed mostly because of small variations in library volumes within the pool. The study tracked peripheral blood TCR repertoire changes in vivo during primary and secondary sensitization to the hapten diphenylcyclopropenone (DPC) in alopecia patients. Blood samples were taken from patients before sensitization (week 0) and then at 2, 6 and about 24 weeks after DPC sensitization. Blood for TCR sequencing was provided by twenty-nine alopecia patients at one to four time points (pre-sensitization, 2, 6 and 24 weeks). Study-wide findings and limitations: Repeated subsampling changed both the strength of the expansion versus patch-test correlation and the threshold at which that correlation became significant. Alopecia, a presumed autoimmune disease, was present in all patients, so the immune response of the patients might differ from that of healthy individuals. A positive correlation was found between the number of PT1 expanded TCRs and patch test score, with significance reached at thresholds 8, 16 and 32 but not 4. The number of TCRs above 1 in 1000 frequency did not change with DPC sensitization; there was no evidence of global repertoire structure alterations. Compared with pre-sensitization or healthy control sets, expanded TCRs formed significantly more large CDR3 similarity clusters, which is consistent with antigen-driven responses.

Libraries were constructed by RACE. The sequencer listed for this sample is NextSeq 500. During library preparation, unique molecular identifiers were attached to individual cDNA molecules so that TCRs could be counted in a quantitative, reproducible way. Both TCR alpha and TCR beta chains were sequenced from each blood RNA sample. The paper's data handling went like this. Samples had a median of 95,638 TCRs, with a range from roughly 23,224 to 750,000. The Decombinator software suite was used to annotate V, J and CDR3 in the TCR reads. To make PS versus PT1 abundance plots, every sample was subsampled to the same number of TCRs (28,000). Expanded TCRs were defined as absent before sensitization and observed at least eight times at the 2-week time point. TCRdb reprocessed the public reads (quality trimming at Q25 with fastp, clone calling with MiXCR) and kept in-frame beta chains. Entries are consolidated by CDR3 protein sequence, retaining the most common genes and DNA. TCRdb's processing, not the authors', yielded these V and J calls. This sample holds more than 85,000 distinct CDR3 sequences; roughly 11% were observed only once. Over 2% of the sample goes to the ten largest clones.

Taken from the germline V gene (reference sequence), the CDR1 and CDR2 loops are LNHNV and YYDKDF. Between the V and J ends, shortened by 0 bases and 4 bases respectively, the junction contains 15 bases. The CDR3 goes from the cysteine to the phenylalanine over 16 residues. The retained sequence is limited to the CDR3, 48 bases, with the frame set at the first base. The time point label, read with the paper, signifies: patch test 2, 6 weeks after DPC sensitization. What this sample's treatment or condition label stands for: therapeutic diphenylcyclopropenone sensitization with weekly scalp DPC. Blood at each patch-test visit was drawn before the patch test was applied. To be eligible, patients had to be aged 18 to 70, diagnosed with alopecia and judged suitable for DPC therapy, while pregnant patients were excluded. Total RNA was extracted from unfractionated whole blood that had been collected in Tempus Blood RNA tubes.

The sequence was collected from a man aged 35-49 years with alopecia areata. Some clones in this sample may be carry-over from other donors' samples. The starting material was whole blood, obtained in connection with sensitization to the hapten diphenylcyclopropenone (DPC). The rearranged chain carries TRBV15 and TRBJ1-1; no D gene call is confident. The bases are TGTGCCACCAGCAGAGATATTCGGGTGTCGGGCACTGAAGCTTTCTTT. Its translation is CATSRDIRVSGTEAFF.